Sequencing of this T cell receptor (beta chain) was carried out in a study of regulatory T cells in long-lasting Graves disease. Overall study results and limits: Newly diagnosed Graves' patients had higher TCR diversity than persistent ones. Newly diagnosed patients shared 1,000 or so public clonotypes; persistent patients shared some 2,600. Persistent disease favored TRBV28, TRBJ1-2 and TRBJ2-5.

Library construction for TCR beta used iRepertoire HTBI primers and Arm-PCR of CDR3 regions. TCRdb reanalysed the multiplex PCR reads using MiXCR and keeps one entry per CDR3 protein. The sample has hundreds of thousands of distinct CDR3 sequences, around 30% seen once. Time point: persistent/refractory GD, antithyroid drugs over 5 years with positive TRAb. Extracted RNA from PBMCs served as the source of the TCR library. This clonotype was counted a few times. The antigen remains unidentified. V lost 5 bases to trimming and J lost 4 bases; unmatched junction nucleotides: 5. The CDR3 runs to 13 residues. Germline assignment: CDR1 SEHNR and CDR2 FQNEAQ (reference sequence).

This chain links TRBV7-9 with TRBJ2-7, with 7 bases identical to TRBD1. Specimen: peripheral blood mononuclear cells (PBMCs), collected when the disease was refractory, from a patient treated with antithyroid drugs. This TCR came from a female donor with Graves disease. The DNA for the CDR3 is TGTGCCAGCAGCCGGGACAGCACTTACGAGCAGTACTTC. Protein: CASSRDSTYEQYF.